One sample yielded the 28 T cell receptor beta chains listed below, sequenced in a study of Ad26.COV2.S vaccination and SARS-CoV-2 variants. Libraries were prepared by immunoSEQ multiplex PCR; TCRdb keeps only in-frame clonotypes and omits some of them. The sample contains 300,000 to 500,000 clones, around nine tenths of which appear only once. Stated treatment: roughly 18 received Ad26.COV2.S at low or high dose, single or two shots; 5 received placebo; per-sample allocation not given. Collection of the samples took place on day 63 after the first injection of vaccine or placebo. Here the sequenced sample was peripheral blood, taken in a trial of Ad26.COV2.S vaccine versus placebo. The origin of the receptors is a person aged 18-65 years who received the Ad26.COV2.S COVID-19 vaccine or a placebo.

V is TRBV7-8 and J is TRBJ2-5; TRBD1 agrees at 10 bases. Per the germline V gene, CDR1 is SGHVS and CDR2 is FQNEAQ. V lost 5 bases and J lost 7; bases outside the gene matches: 7. This CDR3 spans 14 amino acids. The chain's CDR3 is CASSTGTGELTQYF. Here the CDR3 DNA reads TGTGCCAGCAGCACCGGGACAGGGGAGCTGACCCAGTACTTC. Full variable domain (rest looked up from reference TRBV7-8 and TRBJ2-5): GAGVSQSPRYKVAKRGQDVALRCDPISGHVSLFWYQQALGQGPEFLTYFQNEAQLDKSGLPSDRFFAERPEGSVSTLKIQRTQQEDSAVYLCASSTGTGELTQYFGPGTRLLVL.

The chain links TRBV10-3 to TRBJ1-2, with D unresolved. This CDR3 has 13 amino acids. CDR1 and CDR2 from the germline V gene are ENHRY and SYGVKD. V was cut by 3 bases and J by 3 bases, with 8 bases left in between. The CDR3 loop reads CAISEGGHYGYTF. CDR3 in DNA: TGTGCCATCAGTGAAGGCGGGCACTATGGCTACACCTTC.

The rearrangement links TRBV27 to TRBJ1-1; D is ambiguous. The CDR3 sequence is 14 residues long. Germline lookup yields CDR1 MNHEY and CDR2 SMNVEV (reference sequence). The V gene lost 7 bases and the J gene lost 2 bases, with 14 bases spanning the gap. CDR3 loop: CASTQTAYNTEAFF. The CDR3 nucleotides read TGTGCCAGCACGCAGACTGCTTACAACACTGAAGCTTTCTTT.

A few counts support this clone. This chain links TRBV7-9 with TRBJ1-4; maybe TRBD1 (5 bases). V was trimmed by 2 bases and J by 5 bases, leaving 12 bases between them. The CDR3 sequence is 15 residues long. The V gene's germline CDR1 is SEHNR and CDR2 FQNEAQ (reference sequence). The CDR3 loop reads CASSLTGTENEKLFF. The CDR3 DNA follows: TGTGCCAGCAGCTTAACCGGGACGGAGAATGAAAAACTGTTTTTT.

V usage is TRBV27 and J usage is TRBJ1-6; D is perhaps TRBD1 (5 bases). CDR1 is MNHEY and CDR2 is SMNVEV in the germline V gene (reference sequence). Trimming left V 0 bases short and J 7 bases short, with 7 bases between. This CDR3 spans 14 amino acids. The CDR3 region has the DNA TGTGCCAGCAGTTTATCGGACAAAAATTCACCCCTCCACTTT. This translates into CASSLSDKNSPLHF.

The V call is TRBV28, the J call TRBJ2-7; possibly TRBD1 for D (6 bases). Germline assignment: CDR1 MDHEN and CDR2 SYDVKM. Trimming took off 5 bases at V and 2 bases at J, with 16 bases between the two ends. The CDR3 runs 15 residues. CDR3 protein: CASSAPSPGAYEQYF. The CDR3 region has the DNA TGTGCCAGCAGTGCCCCCTCGCCAGGGGCCTACGAGCAGTACTTC. Variable domain in full (rest from reference TRBV28 and TRBJ2-7): DVKVTQSSRYLVKRTGEKVFLECVQDMDHENMFWYRQDPGLGLRLIYFSYDVKMKEKGDIPEGYSVSREKKERFSLILESASTNQTSMYLCASSAPSPGAYEQYFGPGTRLTVT.

The chain links TRBV7-8 to TRBJ2-7; TRBD1 aligns across 9 bases. Per the germline V gene, CDR1 is SGHVS and CDR2 is FQNEAQ. The CDR3 length is 14 residues. The ends lost 10 bases at V and 4 bases at J; junction bases unmatched: 11. The DNA of the CDR3 is TGTGCCACCCGAAGGGACAGGGTGGGTTACGAGCAGTACTTC. It yields the protein CATRRDRVGYEQYF.

The chain has TRBV10-2 and TRBJ2-5; D might be TRBD2 (6 bases). Germline V gives CDR1 WSHSY, CDR2 SAAADI. CDR3 length equals 11 residues. V was clipped by 6 bases and J by 9 bases, with 11 bases between them. CDR3 DNA sequence: TGCGCCAGCAGCGAAGGGAGGTCCCAGTACTTC. Protein: CASSEGRSQYF.

This clone was picked up many times. The chain couples TRBV7-2 to TRBJ2-7; no clear D gene. The CDR3 sequence is 12 residues long. V shed 1 base and J shed 6 bases, with 7 bases lying between them. CDR1 is SGHTA, CDR2 FQGNSA, per germline. The CDR3 is CASSLDDGEQYF. The CDR3 nucleotides are TGTGCCAGCAGCTTAGATGACGGCGAGCAGTACTTC.

This chain joins TRBV12-5 and TRBJ1-3; maybe TRBD1 (5 bases). The V end was cut by 2 bases, the J end by 0 bases, with 20 bases between. Germline V gives CDR1 LGHNT, CDR2 FRNRAP. The CDR3 contains 19 residues. CDR3 region: CASGLPGSTQFSSGNTIYF. The CDR3, as DNA: TGTGCTAGTGGTTTGCCAGGGAGTACCCAATTTAGCTCTGGAAACACCATATATTTT.

V and J are TRBV5-4 and TRBJ1-4, with a weak D call TRBD1 (5 bases). Trimming stripped 0 bases from V and 4 bases from J, with 13 bases between. The CDR3 totals 16 residues. The V gene's germline CDR1 is SGHNT and CDR2 YYREEE (reference sequence). The CDR3 protein is CASSLAMAGNNEKLFF. The CDR3 bases are TGTGCCAGCAGCTTGGCTATGGCAGGGAATAATGAAAAACTGTTTTTT.

The chain uses TRBV20-1 and TRBJ2-5; D remains ambiguous. The CDR3 contains 11 residues. Germline V CDR1 and CDR2: DFQATT, SNEGSKA (reference sequence). The V gene lost 0 bases and the J gene lost 5 bases, with 4 bases spanning the gap. The CDR3 sequence: CSAREVETQYF. The DNA of the CDR3 is TGCAGTGCTAGAGAGGTCGAGACCCAGTACTTC.

The rearrangement uses TRBV6-5 and TRBJ1-1; D is undetermined. The CDR3 has 12 residues. The germline gives CDR1 MNHEY, CDR2 SVGAGI. The ends were cut back, 6 bases at V and 3 bases at J, with 8 bases in the middle. The CDR3 sequence is CASRLTYTEAFF. DNA for the CDR3: TGTGCCAGCAGGCTGACTTACACTGAAGCTTTCTTT.

This clone was counted only a few times. V gene TRBV19 combines with J gene TRBJ2-7, with D perhaps TRBD2 (5 bases). Germline V gives CDR1 LNHDA, CDR2 SQIVND (reference sequence). V lost 5 bases, J lost 3 bases, and 11 bases lay in between. This CDR3 comprises 13 residues. The chain's CDR3 is CASSLDGSYEQYF. Written as DNA, the CDR3 is TGTGCCAGTAGTCTCGATGGGAGCTACGAGCAGTACTTC.

The V call is TRBV18, the J call TRBJ1-5; tentatively, D is TRBD1 (6 bases). The V end lost 6 bases, the J end lost 4 bases, and 10 bases lay between the germline ends. The germline V gene encodes CDR1 KGHSH and CDR2 LQKENI. CDR3 size: 13 residues. The CDR3 sequence: CASSPDRNQPQHF. The CDR3 region has the DNA TGTGCCAGCTCTCCAGACAGGAATCAGCCCCAGCATTTT.

In regard to this clone: The sample holds other DNA sequences that translate to the same CDR3. The chain carries TRBV5-4 and TRBJ1-1; D is possibly TRBD1 (6 bases). CDR1 is SGHNT, CDR2 YYREEE, per germline (reference sequence). The CDR3 is 13 residues long. V lost 0 bases and J lost 6, with 9 bases in between. The CDR3 region is CASSLEQGAEAFF. The CDR3 coding sequence is TGTGCCAGCAGCTTGGAACAGGGTGCTGAAGCTTTCTTT.

The rearrangement uses TRBV11-2 and TRBJ1-2; no clear D gene. The V and J ends lost 1 base and 2 bases respectively, with 8 bases between them. Germline CDR1 reads SGHAT; CDR2 reads FQNNGV. This CDR3 region has 14 residues. In DNA, the CDR3 is TGTGCCAGCAGCTTAGCAGGACTCAACTATGGCTACACCTTC. Residues: CASSLAGLNYGYTF.

This clone was seen once. At one of its ends the junction is not consistent with the germline gene, which may arise from a read error. The V call is TRBV7-7, the J call TRBJ2-3, with D perhaps TRBD2 (6 bases). From germline, CDR1 is SSHAT and CDR2 FNYEAQ (reference sequence). The CDR3 length is 16 residues. The CDR3 nucleotides read TGTGCTAGCAGCCATGGAGTGCAGCGGGGCACAGATACGCAGTATTTT. Protein product: CASSHGVQRGTDTQYF.

V and J are TRBV6-5 and TRBJ1-1, with D perhaps TRBD1 (5 bases). Germline lookup yields CDR1 MNHEY and CDR2 SVGAGI. Trimming took 5 bases from V and 11 from J, leaving 24 bases between them. There are 15 residues in the CDR3. CDR3 protein: CASSRDSRTPSSAFF. The CDR3 nucleotides read TGTGCCAGCAGTCGCGATTCGAGGACACCCTCTTCGGCTTTCTTT.

The rearrangement links TRBV28 to TRBJ1-1; D gene uncertain. V gave up 6 bases and J gave up 2 bases, with 16 bases separating them. The CDR3 covers 15 residues. Germline-derived CDR1 and CDR2 are MDHEN and SYDVKM. The CDR3 DNA is TGTGCCAGCAGCCCGGATATACTATCAAACACTGAAGCTTTCTTT. Translating it yields CASSPDILSNTEAFF. Based on the CDR3 plus reference TRBV28 and TRBJ1-1, the full variable domain is DVKVTQSSRYLVKRTGEKVFLECVQDMDHENMFWYRQDPGLGLRLIYFSYDVKMKEKGDIPEGYSVSREKKERFSLILESASTNQTSMYLCASSPDILSNTEAFFGQGTRLTVV.

The chain links TRBV6-5 to TRBJ2-7; 7 bases are shared with TRBD1. The V and J ends lost 7 bases and 1 base, in that order; junction bases with no gene match: 4. Germline values: CDR1 MNHEY, CDR2 SVGAGI. The CDR3 is 13 amino acids. The CDR3 here is CASTQGESYEQYF. The CDR3 DNA is TGTGCCAGCACCCAGGGGGAGTCCTACGAGCAGTACTTC.

On this clone itself: This sample includes further DNA sequences coding for the same CDR3. The V gene is TRBV7-9, the J gene TRBJ1-2; no firm D call. Deletions cut 1 base from V and 5 bases from J, with 8 bases between. CDR1 and CDR2 (germline): SEHNR, FQNEAQ (reference sequence). The CDR3 totals 13 residues. CDR3 in amino acids: CASSLVRRYGYTF. In nucleotides, the CDR3 is TGTGCCAGCAGCTTAGTGCGCCGTTATGGCTACACCTTC.

CDR3 amino acids: CASSYAGDGYTF. As DNA, the CDR3 is TGTGCCAGCAGTTATGCGGGGGATGGCTACACCTTC. The chain combines TRBV6-5 with TRBJ1-2; a possible D gene is TRBD1 (5 bases). Germline CDR1 is MNHEY and CDR2 is SVGAGI. Trimming cost V 3 bases and J 6 bases, with 8 bases left between them. The length of the CDR3 is 12 residues.

The sample holds one count of this clone. This chain links TRBV10-2 with TRBJ1-2; 7 bases are shared with TRBD1. Germline V CDR1 and CDR2: WSHSY, SAAADI. Germline trimming cut 2 bases from V and 4 bases from J; bases unmatched to any gene: 4. This CDR3 spans 14 amino acids. This CDR3 reads CASSETGDGYGYTF. The CDR3 bases are TGCGCCAGCAGTGAGACAGGGGATGGCTATGGCTACACCTTC.

This chain's CDR3 is CASSSGTGRSYGYTF. CDR3 DNA sequence: TGCGCCAGCAGCTCCGGGACAGGGAGGAGCTATGGCTACACCTTC. The chain employs TRBV5-1 and TRBJ1-2; 9 nucleotides agree with TRBD1. The CDR3 contains 15 residues. The germline gives CDR1 SGHRS, CDR2 YFSETQ. V trimming: 3 bases; J trimming: 4 bases; junction bases outside the gene matches: 7.

V gene TRBV7-8 combines with J gene TRBJ2-6; D unclear. The CDR3 extends over 18 amino acids. CDR1 and CDR2 (germline): SGHVS, FQNEAQ. V was clipped by 3 bases and J by 4 bases, with 19 bases between them. The CDR3 sequence: CASSLLGQARRGANVLTF. CDR3 in DNA: TGTGCCAGCAGCTTGCTCGGGCAGGCCCGACGCGGGGCCAACGTCCTGACTTTC.

This sequence joins TRBV2 and TRBJ2-2; D may correspond to TRBD1 or TRBD2 (6 bases each). Germline V CDR1 and CDR2: SNHLY, FYNNEI. V lost 1 base to trimming and J lost 0 bases, with 9 bases between them. The CDR3 loop spans 16 amino acids. In DNA form, the CDR3 reads TGTGCCAGCAGTGAAGAGGAGGGGGCGAACACCGGGGAGCTGTTTTTT. This sequence encodes CASSEEEGANTGELFF.

The rearrangement uses TRBV12-1 and TRBJ1-3. TRBV12-1 is a pseudogene locus. CDR3 size: 15 residues. The DNA for the CDR3 is TGTGCCAGCAGCCCGACGACCGATTCTGGAAACACCATATATTTT. Its translation is CASSPTTDSGNTIYF.